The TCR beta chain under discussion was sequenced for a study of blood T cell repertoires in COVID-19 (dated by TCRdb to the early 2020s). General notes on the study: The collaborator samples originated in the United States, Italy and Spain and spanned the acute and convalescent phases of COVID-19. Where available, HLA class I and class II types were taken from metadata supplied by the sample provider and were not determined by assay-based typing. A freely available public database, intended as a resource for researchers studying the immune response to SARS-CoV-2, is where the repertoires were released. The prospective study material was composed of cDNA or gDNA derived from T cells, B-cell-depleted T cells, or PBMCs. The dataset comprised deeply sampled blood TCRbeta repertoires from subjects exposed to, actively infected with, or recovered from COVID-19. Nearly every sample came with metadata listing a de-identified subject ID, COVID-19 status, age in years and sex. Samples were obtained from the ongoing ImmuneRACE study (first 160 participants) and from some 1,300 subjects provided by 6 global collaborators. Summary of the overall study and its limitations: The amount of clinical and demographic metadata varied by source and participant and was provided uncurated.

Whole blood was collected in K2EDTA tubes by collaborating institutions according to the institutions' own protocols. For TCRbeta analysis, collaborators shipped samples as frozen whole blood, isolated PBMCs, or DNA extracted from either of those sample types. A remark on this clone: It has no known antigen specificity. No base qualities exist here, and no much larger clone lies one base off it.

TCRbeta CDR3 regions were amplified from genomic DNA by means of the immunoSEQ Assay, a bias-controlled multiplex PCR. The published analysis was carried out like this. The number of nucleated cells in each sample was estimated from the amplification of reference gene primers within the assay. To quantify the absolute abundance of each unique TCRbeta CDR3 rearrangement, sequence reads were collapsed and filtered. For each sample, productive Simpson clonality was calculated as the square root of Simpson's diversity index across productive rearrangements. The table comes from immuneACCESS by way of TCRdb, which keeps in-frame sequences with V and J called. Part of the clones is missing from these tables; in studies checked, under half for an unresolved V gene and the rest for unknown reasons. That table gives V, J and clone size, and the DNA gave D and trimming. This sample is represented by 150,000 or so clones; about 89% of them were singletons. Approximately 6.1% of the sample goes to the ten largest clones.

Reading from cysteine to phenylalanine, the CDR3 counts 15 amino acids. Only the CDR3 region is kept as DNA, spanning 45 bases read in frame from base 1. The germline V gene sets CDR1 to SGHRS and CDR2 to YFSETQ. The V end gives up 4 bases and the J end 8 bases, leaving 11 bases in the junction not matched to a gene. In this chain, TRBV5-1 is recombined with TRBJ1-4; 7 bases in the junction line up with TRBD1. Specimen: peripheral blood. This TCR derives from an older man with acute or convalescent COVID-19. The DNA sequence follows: TGCGCCAGCAGCCAACAACAGGGGAAGGGGGAAAAACTGTTTTTT. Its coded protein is CASSQQQGKGEKLFF.